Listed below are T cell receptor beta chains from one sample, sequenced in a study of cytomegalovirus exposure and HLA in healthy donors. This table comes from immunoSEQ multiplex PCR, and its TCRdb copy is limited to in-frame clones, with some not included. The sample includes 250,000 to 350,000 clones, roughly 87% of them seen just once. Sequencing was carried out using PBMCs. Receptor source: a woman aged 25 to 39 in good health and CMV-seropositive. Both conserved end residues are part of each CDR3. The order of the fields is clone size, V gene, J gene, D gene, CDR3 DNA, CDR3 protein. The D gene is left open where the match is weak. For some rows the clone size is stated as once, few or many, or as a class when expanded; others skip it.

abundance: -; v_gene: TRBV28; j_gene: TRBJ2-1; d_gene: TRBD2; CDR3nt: TGTGCCAGCAGTCGTCCTAGCGGACCCAATGAGCAGTTCTTC; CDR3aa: CASSRPSGPNEQFF
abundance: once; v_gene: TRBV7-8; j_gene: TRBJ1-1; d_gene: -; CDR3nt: TGTGCCAGCAGCCCCGCGGACAACTCATTGAAAGCTTTCTTT; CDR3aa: CASSPADNSLKAFF
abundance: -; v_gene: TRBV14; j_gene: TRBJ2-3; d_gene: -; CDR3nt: TGTGCCAGCAGCCGGATATGGACAGATACGCAGTATTTT; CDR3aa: CASSRIWTDTQYF
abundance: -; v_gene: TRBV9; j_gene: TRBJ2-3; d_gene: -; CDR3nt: TGTGCCAGCAGCGTTTCCCCGTTCACAGATACGCAGTATTTT; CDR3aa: CASSVSPFTDTQYF
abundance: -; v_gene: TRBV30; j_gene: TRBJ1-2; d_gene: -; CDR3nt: TGTGCCTGGAGTACCCAGACGATTATGGTTGGCTACACCTTC; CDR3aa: CAWSTQTIMVGYTF
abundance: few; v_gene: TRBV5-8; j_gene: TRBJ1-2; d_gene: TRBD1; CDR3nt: TGTGCCAGCAGCTTTCGACAGGGGGCCTATGGCTACACCTTC; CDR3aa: CASSFRQGAYGYTF
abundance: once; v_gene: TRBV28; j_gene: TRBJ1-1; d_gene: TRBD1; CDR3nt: TGTGCCAGCAGCCCCGGGACAGCTCAGAACACTGAAGCTTTCTTT; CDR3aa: CASSPGTAQNTEAFF
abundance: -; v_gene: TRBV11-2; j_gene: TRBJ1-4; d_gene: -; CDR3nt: TGTGCCAGCAGCTTAGGGCCCCGGGGACCAACTAATGAAAAACTGTTTTTT; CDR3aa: CASSLGPRGPTNEKLFF
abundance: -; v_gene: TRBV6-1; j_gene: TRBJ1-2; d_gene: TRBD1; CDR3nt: TGTGCCAGCAGTGAGCTCGACAGGGAAACTAACTATGGCTACACCTTC; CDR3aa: CASSELDRETNYGYTF
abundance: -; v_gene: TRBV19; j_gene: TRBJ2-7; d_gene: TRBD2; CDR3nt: TGTGCCAGTAGTGCCCAGCGGGGGCCGCTCAGCTCCTACGAGCAGTACTTC; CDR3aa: CASSAQRGPLSSYEQYF
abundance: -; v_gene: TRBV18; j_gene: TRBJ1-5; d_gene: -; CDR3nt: TGTGCCAGCTCACACCGGAACGGGCAGCAGCCCCAGCATTTT; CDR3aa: CASSHRNGQQPQHF
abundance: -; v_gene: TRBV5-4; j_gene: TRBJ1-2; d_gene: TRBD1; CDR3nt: TGTGCCAGCAGCTGGGGACAGGCGGGGAATGGCTACACCTTC; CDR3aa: CASSWGQAGNGYTF
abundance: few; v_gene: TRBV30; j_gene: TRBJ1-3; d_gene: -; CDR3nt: TGTGCCTGGACCCCATGGCTGAGATCTGGAAACACCATATATTTT; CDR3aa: CAWTPWLRSGNTIYF
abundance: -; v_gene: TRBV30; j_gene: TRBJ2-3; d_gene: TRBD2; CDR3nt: TGTGCCTGGAACCGACTAGCGGGGGGCACAGATACGCAGTATTTT; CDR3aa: CAWNRLAGGTDTQYF
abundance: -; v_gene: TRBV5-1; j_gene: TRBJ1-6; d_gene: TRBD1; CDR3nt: TGCGCCAGCAGCTCTGGACAGGATAATTCACCCCTCCACTTT; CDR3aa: CASSSGQDNSPLHF
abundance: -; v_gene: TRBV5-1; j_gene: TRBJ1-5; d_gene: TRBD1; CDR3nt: TGCGCCAGCAGCCAGACAGGGGATGTGTTTCAGCCCCAGCATTTT; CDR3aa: CASSQTGDVFQPQHF
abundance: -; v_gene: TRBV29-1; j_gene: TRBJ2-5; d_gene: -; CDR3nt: TGCAGCGTTAGTGTTCTGGGTACCAACCAAGAGACCCAGTACTTC; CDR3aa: CSVSVLGTNQETQYF
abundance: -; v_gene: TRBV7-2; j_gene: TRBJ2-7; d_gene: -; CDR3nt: TGTGCCAGCAGCTTAGCGGGCCAAGGGGTCCTAACTGAGCAGTACTTC; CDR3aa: CASSLAGQGVLTEQYF
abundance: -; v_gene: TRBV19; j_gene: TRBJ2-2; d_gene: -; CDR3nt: TGTGCCAGTAGTACCTCCGGGACTTTCGGAGAGCTGTTTTTT; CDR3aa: CASSTSGTFGELFF
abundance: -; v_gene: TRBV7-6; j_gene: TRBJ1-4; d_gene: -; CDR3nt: TGTGCCAGCAGCCCGCAGGGGACCGTGGCTAATGAAAAACTGTTTTTT; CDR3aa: CASSPQGTVANEKLFF
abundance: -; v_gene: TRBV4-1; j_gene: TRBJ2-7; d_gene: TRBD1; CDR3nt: TGCGCCAGCAGCCAAGGGGACAGTATCGGCGAGCAGTACTTC; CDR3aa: CASSQGDSIGEQYF
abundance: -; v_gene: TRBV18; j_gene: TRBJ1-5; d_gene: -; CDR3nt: TGTGCCAGCTCAGGGGGCTGGAATCAGCCCCAGCATTTT; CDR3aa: CASSGGWNQPQHF
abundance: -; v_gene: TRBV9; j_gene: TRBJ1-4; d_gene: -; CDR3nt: TGTGCCAGCAGCGCCCATTTTAATGAAAAACTGTTTTTT; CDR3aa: CASSAHFNEKLFF
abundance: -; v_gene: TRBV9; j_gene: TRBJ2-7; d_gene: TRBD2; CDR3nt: TGTGCCAGCAGCGTAGCCTCTAGCGGGACCTACGAGCAGTACTTC; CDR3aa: CASSVASSGTYEQYF
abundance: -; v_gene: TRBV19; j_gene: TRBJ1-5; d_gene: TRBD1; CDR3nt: TGTGCCACCGGGACAGGGTTAAATCAGCCCCAGCATTTT; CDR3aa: CATGTGLNQPQHF
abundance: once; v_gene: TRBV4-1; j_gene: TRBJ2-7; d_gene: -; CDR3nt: TGCGCCAGCAGCCAAGATTTTGAGGAAAACTACGAGCAGTACTTC; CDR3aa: CASSQDFEENYEQYF
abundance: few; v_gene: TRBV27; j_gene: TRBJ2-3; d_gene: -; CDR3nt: TGTGCCAGCAGTTTATTGGGGGGCACAGATACGCAGTATTTT; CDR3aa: CASSLLGGTDTQYF
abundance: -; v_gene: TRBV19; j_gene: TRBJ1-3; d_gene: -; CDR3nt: TGTGCCAGTAGTATCAGTATTGGAAACACCATATATTTT; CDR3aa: CASSISIGNTIYF
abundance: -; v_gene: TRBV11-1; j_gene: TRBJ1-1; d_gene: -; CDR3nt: TGTGCCAGCAGCCCACAAATGACCGGTCACTATTACACTGAAGCTTTCTTT; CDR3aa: CASSPQMTGHYYTEAFF
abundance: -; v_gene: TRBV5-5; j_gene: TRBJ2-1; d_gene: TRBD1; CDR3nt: TGTGCCAGCAGCTTGAGGACAGGGCTCGATGAGCAGTTCTTC; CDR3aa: CASSLRTGLDEQFF
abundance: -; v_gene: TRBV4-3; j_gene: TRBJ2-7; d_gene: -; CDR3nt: TGCGCCAGCAGCCAAGATAGGCTAGGAACGTCTGGCGAGCAGTACTTC; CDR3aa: CASSQDRLGTSGEQYF
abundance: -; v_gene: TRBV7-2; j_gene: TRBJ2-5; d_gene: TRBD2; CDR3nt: TGTGCCAGCAGCTTACTAGCGGGGGAGACCCAGTACTTC; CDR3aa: CASSLLAGETQYF
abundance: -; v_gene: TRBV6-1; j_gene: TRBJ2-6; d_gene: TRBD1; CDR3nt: TGTGCCTGCGGACAGGGAGCGGCTGGGGCCAACGTCCTGACTTTC; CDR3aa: CACGQGAAGANVLTF
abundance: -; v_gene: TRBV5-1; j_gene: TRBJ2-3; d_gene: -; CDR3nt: TGCGCCAGCAGCTTGCCAGGTGCTCGGAGCACAGATACGCAGTATTTT; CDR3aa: CASSLPGARSTDTQYF
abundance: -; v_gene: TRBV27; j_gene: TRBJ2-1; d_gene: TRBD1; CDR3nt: TGTGCCAGCAGTACCTTACAGGGGGCCTTTTACAATGAGCAGTTCTTC; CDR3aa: CASSTLQGAFYNEQFF
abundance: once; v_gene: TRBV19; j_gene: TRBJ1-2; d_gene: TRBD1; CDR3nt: TGTGCCAGTAGACCGGGACAGGGGGCAGGCTATGGCTACACCTTC; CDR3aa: CASRPGQGAGYGYTF
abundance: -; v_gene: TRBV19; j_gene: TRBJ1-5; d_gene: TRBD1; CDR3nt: TGTGCCAGTAGACAAGGACAGGCAAGCAATCAGCCCCAGCATTTT; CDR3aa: CASRQGQASNQPQHF
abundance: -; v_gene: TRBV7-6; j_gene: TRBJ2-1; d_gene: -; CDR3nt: TGTGCCAGCAATGGAGGGGGCGGCTCCTACAATGAGCAGTTCTTC; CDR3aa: CASNGGGGSYNEQFF
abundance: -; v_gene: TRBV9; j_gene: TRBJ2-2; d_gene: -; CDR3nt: TGTGCCAGCAGCGTAGTCACGGGGGGCGCGACCGGGGAGCTGTTTTTT; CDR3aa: CASSVVTGGATGELFF
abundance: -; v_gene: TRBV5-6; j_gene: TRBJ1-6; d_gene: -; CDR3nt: TGTGCCAGCAGCTTGGGTTGGGGGTCTAATTCACCCCTCCACTTT; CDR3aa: CASSLGWGSNSPLHF
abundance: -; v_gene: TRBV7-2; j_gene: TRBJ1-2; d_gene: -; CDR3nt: TGTGCCAGCAGCCCCTGGGGCGTAGGCTACACCTTC; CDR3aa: CASSPWGVGYTF
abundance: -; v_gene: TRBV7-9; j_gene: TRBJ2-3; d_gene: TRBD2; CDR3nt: TGTGCCAGCAGCTTTGGGTCAGCGGGGGCCCGCACAGATACGCAGTATTTT; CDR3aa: CASSFGSAGARTDTQYF
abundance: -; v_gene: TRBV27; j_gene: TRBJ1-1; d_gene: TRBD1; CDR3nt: TGTGCCAGCAGTTTACGAGAGGGGGCTGGAGCTTTCTTT; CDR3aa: CASSLREGAGAFF
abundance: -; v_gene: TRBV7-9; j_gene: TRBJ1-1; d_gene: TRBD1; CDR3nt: TGTGCCAGCAGCTTAGGTGTGGGGACAGCAATCGGGGCTTTCTTT; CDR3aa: CASSLGVGTAIGAFF
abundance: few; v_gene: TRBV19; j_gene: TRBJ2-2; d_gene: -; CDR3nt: TGTGCCTCACGGAACACCGGGGAGCTGTTTTTT; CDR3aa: CASRNTGELFF
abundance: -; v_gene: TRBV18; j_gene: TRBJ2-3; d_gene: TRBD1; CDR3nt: TGTGCCAGCTCATCCCGACAGGGGCGCACAGATACGCAGTATTTT; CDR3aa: CASSSRQGRTDTQYF